These T cell receptor beta chains were read from a single sample in a study of blood T cell repertoires in COVID-19. The method was immunoSEQ multiplex PCR; TCRdb's version includes in-frame clones alone and lacks a portion of them. The repertoire holds around 81,000 clones, with 88% as singletons. The material sequenced was peripheral blood. These receptors originate from a man aged 65 to 79 with acute or convalescent COVID-19. Each CDR3 is given with its conserved first and last residue. D genes are given only for firm matches.

j_call,v_call,d_call,cdr3_nt,cdr3_aa
TRBJ1-4,TRBV9,-,TGTGCCAGCAGCTCCGGGGTGGGGTCTAATGAAAAACTGTTTTTT,CASSSGVGSNEKLFF
TRBJ2-7,TRBV28,-,TGTGCCAGCCACCTTAGCGGAGAACCCTACGAGCAGTACTTC,CASHLSGEPYEQYF
TRBJ1-1,TRBV6-5,TRBD1,TGTGCCAGCAGGGAGGGACAGGGGTCTGTTGGGGAAGCTTTCTTT,CASREGQGSVGEAFF
TRBJ1-1,TRBV5-6,-,TGTGCCAGCAGCTTAGGGGCCAAGCACACTGAAGCTTTCTTT,CASSLGAKHTEAFF
TRBJ2-3,TRBV4-3,TRBD2,TGCGCCAGCAGCCAAGATCTGGGACTAGCGGGACGAACTAGCACAGATACGCAGTATTTT,CASSQDLGLAGRTSTDTQYF
TRBJ2-3,TRBV9,-,TGTGCCAGCAGTCCGGGGATCAACACAGATACGCAGTATTTT,CASSPGINTDTQYF
TRBJ2-7,TRBV11-2,TRBD2,TGTGCCAGCAGCCTTAGCGGGAGTAGTTACGAGCAGTACTTC,CASSLSGSSYEQYF
TRBJ1-6,TRBV6-5,TRBD1,TGTGCCAGCAGTTACTCGCTGGGACAGTTGAGTTCACCCCTCCACTTT,CASSYSLGQLSSPLHF
TRBJ2-1,TRBV3-1/TRBV3-2,-,TGTGCCAGCAGCCCCCCGGGGTTCGGGAATGAGCAGTTCTTC,CASSPPGFGNEQFF
TRBJ2-7,TRBV7-2,TRBD2,TGTGCCAGCAGCTTAGGGCCTAGCGGAAGATTCGCAGGGGAGCAGTACTTC,CASSLGPSGRFAGEQYF
TRBJ1-1,TRBV28,-,TGTGTCTCCCAGGTCAGGGGCGTGAACACTGAAGCTTTCTTT,CVSQVRGVNTEAFF
TRBJ2-1,TRBV18,-,TGTGCCAGCTCATCCCTTCAGGACAGCGAGCAGTTCTTC,CASSSLQDSEQFF
TRBJ2-7,TRBV4-3,-,TGCGCCAGCAGCCAAGAGCTGGTGAGTCTCAACGAGCAGTACTTC,CASSQELVSLNEQYF